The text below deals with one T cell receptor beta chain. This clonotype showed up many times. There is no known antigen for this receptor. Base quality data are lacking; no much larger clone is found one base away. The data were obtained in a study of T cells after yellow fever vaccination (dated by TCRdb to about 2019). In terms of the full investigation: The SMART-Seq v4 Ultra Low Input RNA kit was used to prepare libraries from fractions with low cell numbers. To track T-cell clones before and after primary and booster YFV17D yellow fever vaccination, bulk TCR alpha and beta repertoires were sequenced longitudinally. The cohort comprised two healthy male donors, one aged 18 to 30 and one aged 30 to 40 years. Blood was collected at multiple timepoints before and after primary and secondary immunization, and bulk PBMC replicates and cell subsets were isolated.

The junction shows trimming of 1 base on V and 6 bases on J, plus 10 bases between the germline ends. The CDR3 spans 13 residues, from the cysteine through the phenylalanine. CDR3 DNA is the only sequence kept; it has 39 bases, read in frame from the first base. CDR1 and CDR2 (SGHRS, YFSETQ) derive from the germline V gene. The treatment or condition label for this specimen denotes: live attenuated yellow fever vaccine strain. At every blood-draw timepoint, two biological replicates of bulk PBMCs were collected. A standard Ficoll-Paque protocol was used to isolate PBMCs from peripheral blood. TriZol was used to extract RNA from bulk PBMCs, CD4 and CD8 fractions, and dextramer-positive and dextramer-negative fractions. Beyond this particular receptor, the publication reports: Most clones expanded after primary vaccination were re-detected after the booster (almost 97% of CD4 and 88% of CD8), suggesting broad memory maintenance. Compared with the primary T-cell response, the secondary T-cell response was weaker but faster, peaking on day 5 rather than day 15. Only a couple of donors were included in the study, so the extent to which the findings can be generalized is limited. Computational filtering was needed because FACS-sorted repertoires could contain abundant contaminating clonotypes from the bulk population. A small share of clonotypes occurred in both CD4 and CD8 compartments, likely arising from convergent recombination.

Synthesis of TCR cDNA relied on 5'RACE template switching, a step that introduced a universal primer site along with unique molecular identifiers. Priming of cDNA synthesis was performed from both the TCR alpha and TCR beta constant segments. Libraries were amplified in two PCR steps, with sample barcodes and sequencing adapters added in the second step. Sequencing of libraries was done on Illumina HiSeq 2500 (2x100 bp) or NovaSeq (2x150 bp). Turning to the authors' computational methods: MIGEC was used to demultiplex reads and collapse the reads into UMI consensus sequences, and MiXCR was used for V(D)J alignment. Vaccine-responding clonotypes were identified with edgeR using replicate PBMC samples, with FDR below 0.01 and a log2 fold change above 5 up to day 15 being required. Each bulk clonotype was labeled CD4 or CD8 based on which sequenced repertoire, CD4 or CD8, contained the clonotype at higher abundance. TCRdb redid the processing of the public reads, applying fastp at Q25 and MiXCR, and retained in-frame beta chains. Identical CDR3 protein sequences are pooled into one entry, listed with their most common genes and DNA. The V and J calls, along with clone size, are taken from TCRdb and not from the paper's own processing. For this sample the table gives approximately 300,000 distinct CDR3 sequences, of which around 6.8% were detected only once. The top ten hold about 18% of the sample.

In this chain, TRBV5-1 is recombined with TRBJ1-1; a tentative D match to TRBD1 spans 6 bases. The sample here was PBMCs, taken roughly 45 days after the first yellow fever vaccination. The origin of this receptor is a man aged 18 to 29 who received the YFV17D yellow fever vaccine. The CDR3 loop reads CASSLRGGPEAFF. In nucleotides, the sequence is TGCGCCAGCAGCTTGCGGGGGGGCCCTGAAGCTTTCTTT.